These 30 T cell receptor beta chains came from one sample sequenced in a study of patients and donors after allogeneic stem cell transplantation (dated by TCRdb to 2018 to 2020). The library was produced with RT-PCR. Reads for this sample came from a NextSeq 550. In-frame beta chains were kept once TCRdb had trimmed the public reads at Q25 with fastp and called clones with MiXCR. A single entry per CDR3 protein holds the most common genes and DNA from its merged rows. This sample holds around 170,000 distinct CDR3 sequences; approximately 22% were observed only once. Roughly a quarter of the sample lies in the top ten. What was sequenced was blood, either unsorted or a sorted T cell fraction (not recorded which). These receptors originate from a human donor who was either an allogeneic HSCT recipient or a stem cell or donor lymphocyte infusion donor (not recorded which). It is not recorded whose cells these are; they may come from a transplant donor.

This clonotype has just a few counts. The CDR3: CAISMGGGDGYTF. Written as DNA, the CDR3 is TGTGCCATCTCCATGGGGGGCGGTGATGGCTACACCTTC. The chain joins TRBV28 to TRBJ1-2, with a possible D match to TRBD1 (6 bases). The CDR3 spans 13 residues. The ends were cut back, 10 bases at V and 6 bases at J, with 18 bases in the middle. Germline V gene data show CDR1 as MDHEN and CDR2 as SYDVKM.

This clonotype was seen more than once but under ten times. This chain uses TRBV7-9 with TRBJ1-2; 7 bases are shared with TRBD1. There are 13 residues in the CDR3. V shed 2 bases and J 5 bases; nucleotides not matched to a gene: 2. Germline V gene sequence: CDR1 SEHNR, CDR2 FQNEAQ (reference sequence). CDR3: CASSLQGVYGYTF. The CDR3 DNA sequence: TGTGCCAGCAGCTTACAGGGGGTTTATGGCTACACCTTC.

The CDR3 DNA reads TGTGCCAGCAGCTTCTCTAGCGGGGGGGCCCGGGAGACCCAGTACTTC. Translation gives CASSFSSGGARETQYF. The chain joins TRBV5-6 to TRBJ2-5; 12 nucleotides match TRBD2. The CDR3 totals 16 residues. V shed 2 bases and J 5 bases; nucleotides not matched to a gene: 7. Germline lookup yields CDR1 SGHDT and CDR2 YYEEEE.

This clonotype was recorded a few times. The CDR3 here is CASSFHLTGALGWVNTEAFF. For the CDR3, the DNA is TGTGCCAGCAGTTTCCACTTAACAGGGGCCTTGGGCTGGGTGAACACTGAAGCTTTCTTT. The genes are TRBV12-3 or TRBV12-4 and TRBJ1-1; 7 nucleotides align to TRBD1. V shed 3 bases, J shed 0 bases, and the junction held 19 bases outside the gene matches. The CDR3 loop spans 20 amino acids.

This clonotype was observed a handful of times. The chain combines TRBV15 with TRBJ1-4; no reliable D call. Germline assignment: CDR1 LNHNV and CDR2 YYDKDF (reference sequence). V shed 8 bases and J shed 4 bases, with 11 bases lying between them. The CDR3 is 13 amino acids. For the CDR3, the DNA is TGTGCCACCTCGACGGATCTTAATGAAAAACTGTTTTTT. It yields the protein CATSTDLNEKLFF.

This clonotype was seen a handful of times. This chain uses TRBV5-1 with TRBJ2-7; 7 bases align to TRBD1. Germline V gene data show CDR1 as SGHRS and CDR2 as YFSETQ. The CDR3 is 15 residues long. V lost 4 bases, J lost 1 base, and 8 bases stayed unmatched. This chain's CDR3 is CASSLGTDLSYEQYF. The CDR3 bases are TGCGCCAGCAGCCTGGGGACAGATCTGTCCTACGAGCAGTACTTC.

The J gene is TRBJ1-4, the V gene TRBV5-1; no definite D call. Trimming removed 1 base from V and 0 bases from J, with 16 bases in between. Germline CDR1 and CDR2: SGHRS and YFSETQ. This CDR3 spans 18 amino acids. The CDR3 sequence is CASSLNWRVGATNEKLFF. The CDR3 DNA reads as TGCGCCAGCAGCTTGAATTGGCGGGTGGGAGCAACTAATGAAAAACTGTTTTTT.

This chain uses TRBV7-2 with TRBJ1-1, with TRBD1 identical over 7 bases. Germline V gives CDR1 SGHTA, CDR2 FQGNSA. J gave up 7 bases and V 3 bases, and 11 bases lay outside the gene matches. The CDR3 runs 15 residues. The CDR3 sequence is CASSLGLGTAGEAFF. The CDR3 DNA reads TGTGCCAGCAGCTTGGGCCTCGGGACAGCCGGTGAAGCTTTCTTT.

The sample holds a few counts of this clonotype. This chain links TRBV25-1 with TRBJ2-1; TRBD2 agrees at 8 bases. The germline V gene has CDR1 MGHDK and CDR2 SYGVNS. J lost 0 bases, V lost 0 bases, and 4 bases had no gene match. This CDR3 region has 17 residues. The CDR3 spells CASSEYLAGLSYNEQFF. CDR3 nucleotides: TGTGCCAGCAGTGAATATCTAGCGGGCCTCTCCTACAATGAGCAGTTCTTC.

The CDR3 DNA is TGCGCCAGCAGCTTCCTTACGGCGAACACCGGGGAGCTGTTTTTT. It specifies CASSFLTANTGELFF. The chain carries TRBV5-1 and TRBJ2-2; D is ambiguous. The CDR3 length is 15 residues. V lost 2 bases and J 0 bases, leaving 8 bases between the germline ends. CDR1 SGHRS and CDR2 YFSETQ come from the germline V gene.

This clonotype was counted a few times. The chain has TRBV10-3 and TRBJ2-7; D is unclear. The germline gives CDR1 ENHRY, CDR2 SYGVKD. V lost 0 bases and J lost 0, with 6 bases in between. The CDR3 sequence is 14 residues long. CDR3 loop: CAISESYSSYEQYF. The CDR3 bases are TGTGCCATCAGTGAGTCCTACAGCTCCTACGAGCAGTACTTC.

The sample holds a few counts of this clonotype. This chain uses TRBV29-1 with TRBJ1-2; D gene ambiguous. This CDR3 is built from 12 residues. Germline-derived CDR1 and CDR2 are SQVTM and ANQGSEA. V gave up 4 bases and J gave up 14 bases, with 20 bases separating them. CDR3: CSVVLLSLGYTF. CDR3 nucleotides: TGCAGCGTTGTCCTCCTAAGCTTGGGGTATACCTTC.

The chain employs TRBV4-2 and TRBJ2-7, with a tentative D call TRBD1 (6 bases). The V end was cut by 3 bases, the J end by 3 bases, with 18 bases between. Germline assignment: CDR1 LGHNA and CDR2 YNFKEQ. The CDR3 contains 16 residues. The CDR3 loop reads CASSHRYMDRNYEQYF. CDR3 nucleotides: TGTGCCAGCAGCCATCGCTACATGGACAGAAACTACGAGCAGTACTTC.

The chain has TRBV9 and TRBJ1-5; D is possibly TRBD1 (6 bases). There are 15 residues in the CDR3. The germline V gene has CDR1 SGDLS and CDR2 YYNGEE. V dropped 0 bases and J dropped 9 bases, with 16 bases sitting between them. The CDR3 bases are TGTGCCAGCAGCGTAGAAGGGGGGTGTCGGACGCCCCAGCATTTT. It specifies CASSVEGGCRTPQHF.

This rearrangement joins TRBV7-3 to TRBJ2-2, with D possibly TRBD1 on 6 matching bases. Germline V gives CDR1 SGHTA, CDR2 FQGTGA. Between the trimmed V and J ends, which lost 7 bases and 0 bases, there was a span of 18 bases. CDR3 length equals 17 residues. The CDR3 is CASTSRGHLSNTGELFF. The CDR3 bases are TGTGCCAGCACCTCCCGGGGACACCTATCGAACACCGGGGAGCTGTTTTTT.

The chain carries TRBV7-6 and TRBJ2-1; 14 nucleotides align to TRBD2. Trimming at V came to 5 bases and at J to 8 bases, leaving 11 bases not matched to a gene. Germline-derived CDR1 and CDR2 are SGHVS and FNYEAQ. CDR3 length: 17 residues. The CDR3 DNA is TGTGCCAGCAGCCACGAGGGACTAGCGGGAGTATTTGATGAGCAGTTCTTC. This gives the protein CASSHEGLAGVFDEQFF.

Comments on this clonotype: Possible read error: a much larger clone is one base away. The J gene is TRBJ1-1, the V gene TRBV10-3; TRBD1 matches at 9 bases. The germline CDR1 and CDR2 sequences are ENHRY and SYGVKD. The CDR3 runs 18 residues. The ends lost 4 bases at V and 4 bases at J; junction bases unmatched: 16. The CDR3 DNA is TGTGCCATCAGTGCCTTATGGGACAGGGCTTTATCGGCCACTGAAGCTTTCTTT. Translated, it gives CAISALWDRALSATEAFF.

The chain uses TRBV20-1 and TRBJ2-3, with 11 bases fitting TRBD1. Germline V gene data show CDR1 as DFQATT and CDR2 as SNEGSKA (reference sequence). This CDR3 spans 14 amino acids. The J segment lost 3 bases and the V segment lost 6 bases, leaving 5 bases of the junction unmatched. The DNA for the CDR3 is TGCAGTGCAAGCCGGGACAGGGGGACAGATACGCAGTATTTT. The encoded protein is CSASRDRGTDTQYF.

A few counts support this clonotype. The rearrangement links TRBV5-4 to TRBJ2-2; D possibly corresponds to TRBD1 (6 bases). The CDR3 length is 15 residues. Deletions cut 4 bases from V and 6 bases from J, with 16 bases between. The germline gives CDR1 SGHNT, CDR2 YYREEE (reference sequence). The CDR3 coding sequence is TGTGCCAGCAGCGTTGGACAGAGACAGGCCGGGGAGCTGTTTTTT. Translated, it gives CASSVGQRQAGELFF. Using reference TRBV5-4 and TRBJ2-2 for the parts outside the CDR3, the full variable domain is ETGVTQSPTHLIKTRGQQVTLRCSSQSGHNTVSWYQQALGQGPQFIFQYYREEENGRGNFPPRFSGLQFPNYSSELNVNALELDDSALYLCASSVGQRQAGELFFGEGSRLTVL.

In its sample, this clonotype was seen a few times. The rearrangement uses TRBV6-2 or TRBV6-3 and TRBJ1-1; D perhaps matches TRBD1 (5 bases). Germline CDR1 is MNHEY and CDR2 is SVGEGT. The germline V and J ends were trimmed by 6 bases and 1 base, with 9 bases remaining between them. The CDR3 contains 13 residues. CDR3 bases: TGTGCCAGCAGATCTCAGGGGAACACTGAAGCTTTCTTT. Protein product: CASRSQGNTEAFF.

The gene calls are TRBV6-5 and TRBJ1-1, with 12 nucleotides matching TRBD1. V gave up 6 bases and J gave up 4 bases; unmatched junction bases: 3. Germline loops: CDR1 MNHEY, CDR2 SVGAGI. The CDR3 contains 14 residues. The CDR3 sequence is CASRGQGAGTEAFF. CDR3 nucleotide sequence: TGTGCCAGCAGGGGACAGGGGGCCGGCACTGAAGCTTTCTTT.

This chain joins TRBV2 and TRBJ2-1, with D maybe TRBD2 (5 bases). V was trimmed by 0 bases and J by 9 bases, leaving 9 bases between them. The germline gives CDR1 SNHLY, CDR2 FYNNEI. The CDR3 sequence is 13 residues long. The CDR3: CASSEARRAEQFF. The CDR3 DNA reads as TGTGCCAGCAGTGAAGCTAGGCGGGCTGAGCAGTTCTTC.

V is TRBV5-1 and J is TRBJ2-7, with D uncertain. V was cut by 4 bases and J by 3 bases, with 17 bases left in between. Germline CDR1 SGHRS, CDR2 YFSETQ. The CDR3 totals 15 residues. The CDR3 region has the DNA TGCGCCAGCAGCCTCTGGTGGACGGTGGACTACGAGCAGTACTTC. Residues: CASSLWWTVDYEQYF.

Ten or more counts support this clonotype. The chain links TRBV20-1 to TRBJ1-1; TRBD1 aligns across 11 bases. The CDR3 has 15 amino acids. CDR1 and CDR2 (germline): DFQATT, SNEGSKA (reference sequence). Trimming at V came to 5 bases and at J to 4 bases, leaving 9 bases not matched to a gene. DNA for the CDR3: TGCAGTGCTCCCGGGACAGGGGGTTTTATCACTGAAGCTTTCTTT. Its protein product is CSAPGTGGFITEAFF.

This clonotype was recorded a few times. This rearrangement joins TRBV12-3 or TRBV12-4 to TRBJ1-1; weak D call: TRBD1 (5 bases). The V and J ends lost 2 bases and 8 bases respectively, with 21 bases between them. CDR3 length: 16 residues. The CDR3 reads CASSLLGVKGNFEAFF. CDR3 sequence (DNA): TGTGCCAGCAGTTTATTAGGGGTTAAAGGAAATTTCGAAGCTTTCTTT.

This clonotype was seen a few times. The J gene is TRBJ2-3, the V gene TRBV28; maybe TRBD2 (5 bases). The length of the CDR3 is 15 residues. Germline V lookup: CDR1 MDHEN, CDR2 SYDVKM. Trimming removed 6 bases from V and 2 bases from J, with 15 bases in between. In DNA, the CDR3 is TGTGCCAGCAGGGCCGGGATACCTTACACAGATACGCAGTATTTT. Protein product: CASRAGIPYTDTQYF. Looking up the rest from reference TRBV28 and TRBJ2-3 gives the full variable domain: DVKVTQSSRYLVKRTGEKVFLECVQDMDHENMFWYRQDPGLGLRLIYFSYDVKMKEKGDIPEGYSVSREKKERFSLILESASTNQTSMYLCASRAGIPYTDTQYFGPGTRLTVL.

The DNA of the CDR3 is TGTGCCACCAGCAGCGGGACAGGCCCTCCTCGTAGCACTGAAGCTTTCTTT. Its translation: CATSSGTGPPRSTEAFF. This rearrangement joins TRBV15 to TRBJ1-1; 8 bases are a match to TRBD1. V lost 3 bases and J lost 4; bases outside the gene matches: 13. CDR3 size: 17 residues. Germline CDR1 LNHNV, CDR2 YYDKDF (reference sequence).

The chain carries TRBV10-3 and TRBJ1-5, with a possible D match to TRBD1 (6 bases). Per germline, CDR1 ENHRY and CDR2 SYGVKD. Deletions cut 4 bases from V and 5 bases from J, with 9 bases between. The CDR3 contains 13 residues. DNA for the CDR3: TGTGCCATCAGTGGGGACATCTATCAGCCCCAGCATTTT. It encodes CAISGDIYQPQHF.

This clonotype occurred once. J is TRBJ1-5 and V is TRBV3-1; the match to TRBD1 covers 7 bases. CDR3 length equals 18 residues. With 0 bases clipped from V and 7 bases from J, the junction kept 15 bases outside the gene matches. Looked up from germline, CDR1 is LGHDT and CDR2 is YNNKEL (reference sequence). CDR3 coding DNA: TGTGCCAGCAGCCAAGAAGGGCACAGGGGACGGTTTCCCCAGCCCCAGCATTTT. It codes for CASSQEGHRGRFPQPQHF.

CDR3 residues: CASSLVQSSNQPQHF. DNA of the CDR3: TGTGCCAGCAGCTTAGTTCAGTCAAGCAATCAGCCCCAGCATTTT. V gene TRBV7-8 combines with J gene TRBJ1-5; D gene ambiguous. From germline, CDR1 is SGHVS and CDR2 FQNEAQ. This CDR3 has 15 residues. The germline V and J ends were trimmed by 1 base and 1 base, with 8 bases remaining between them. Using reference TRBV7-8 and TRBJ1-5 for the parts outside the CDR3, the full variable domain is GAGVSQSPRYKVAKRGQDVALRCDPISGHVSLFWYQQALGQGPEFLTYFQNEAQLDKSGLPSDRFFAERPEGSVSTLKIQRTQQEDSAVYLCASSLVQSSNQPQHFGDGTRLSIL.